One and the same sample provided the 20 T cell receptor beta chains below, sequenced in a study of CD8 T cells in ankylosing spondylitis. TCRdb processed the 5' RACE reads anew with MiXCR; each CDR3 protein has one entry. The sample lists about 210,000 distinct CDR3 sequences; over 7% were seen once. The specimen sequenced was blood, either unsorted or a sorted T cell fraction (not recorded which). These TCRs come from a female donor with ankylosing spondylitis or in good health (not recorded which).

This clonotype was counted many times. J is TRBJ2-7 and V is TRBV5-1; D unresolved. The germline V gene encodes CDR1 SGHRS and CDR2 YFSETQ. The ends were cut back, 1 base at V and 5 bases at J, with 16 bases in the middle. The CDR3 is made up of 15 amino acids. In DNA form, the CDR3 reads TGCGCCAGCAGCTTGAGTGCCAGATCTCGCGACGAGCAGTACTTC. Protein: CASSLSARSRDEQYF.

This clonotype was seen ten or more times. The rearrangement links TRBV6-2 or TRBV6-3 to TRBJ2-2; D possibly corresponds to TRBD1 (6 bases). V was trimmed by 2 bases and J by 3 bases, leaving 10 bases between them. Looked up from germline, CDR1 is MNHEY and CDR2 is SVGEGT. The CDR3 is 15 residues long. CDR3 region: CASSYRGSYTGELFF. For the CDR3, the DNA is TGTGCCAGCAGTTACAGGGGGTCATACACCGGGGAGCTGTTTTTT.

The table lists this clonotype with many counts. This chain uses TRBV3-1 with TRBJ2-2, with TRBD2 as a possible D gene (5 bases). Germline V gene lookup returns CDR1 LGHDT and CDR2 YNNKEL (reference sequence). There are 15 residues in the CDR3. Trimming took off 1 base at V and 4 bases at J, with 10 bases between the two ends. The CDR3 bases are TGTGCCAGCAGCCAAGTGGGCGGACTCACCGGGGAGCTGTTTTTT. This gives the protein CASSQVGGLTGELFF.

In the case of this clonotype: An end of the junction does not agree with germline; a read error may underlie this. The chain couples TRBV6-4 to TRBJ1-1; D call uncertain. Per the germline V gene, CDR1 is MRHNA and CDR2 is SNTAGT. The CDR3 covers 14 residues. DNA for the CDR3: TGTGCCAGCCAAAAGACCTCTGAGAACACTGTAGCTTTCTTT. Translation: CASQKTSENTVAFF.

Ten or more counts support this clonotype. The V call is TRBV7-2, the J call TRBJ1-4; unclear D gene. The V end lost 6 bases, the J end lost 0 bases, and 11 bases lay between the germline ends. The CDR3 is made up of 15 amino acids. CDR1 and CDR2 from the germline V gene are SGHTA and FQGNSA. The chain's CDR3 is CASRAITSTNEKLFF. The CDR3 DNA follows: TGTGCCAGCAGGGCAATAACCTCAACTAATGAAAAACTGTTTTTT.

This chain links TRBV27 with TRBJ1-2; D not certain. The CDR3 runs to 14 residues. Trimming shortened V by 0 bases and J by 5 bases, and 10 bases separated the two germline ends. Germline CDR1 is MNHEY and CDR2 is SMNVEV (reference sequence). The CDR3 coding sequence is TGTGCCAGCAGTTTATCGTCAGGAGCTTATGGCTACACCTTC. This translates into CASSLSSGAYGYTF.

This clonotype was counted at least ten times. This rearrangement joins TRBV10-3 to TRBJ2-3, with TRBD2 matching 13 bases. Germline V lookup: CDR1 ENHRY, CDR2 SYGVKD. V lost 3 bases, J lost 4 bases, and 4 bases stayed unmatched. This CDR3 is 16 amino acids long. CDR3 nucleotides: TGTGCCATCAGTGACCGACTAGCGGGAGGATCAGATACGCAGTATTTT. This sequence encodes CAISDRLAGGSDTQYF.

This clonotype has ten or more counts. This chain uses TRBV5-1 with TRBJ2-1, with TRBD2 matching over 9 bases. Germline CDR1 is SGHRS and CDR2 is YFSETQ. This CDR3 contains 15 residues. V lost 1 base, J lost 5 bases, and 4 bases stayed unmatched. The chain's CDR3 is CASSLRLAGNNEQFF. DNA of the CDR3: TGCGCCAGCAGCTTGCGGCTAGCGGGGAACAATGAGCAGTTCTTC.

The genes are TRBV7-2 and TRBJ1-4; D unresolved. CDR3 size: 15 residues. The V gene's germline CDR1 is SGHTA and CDR2 FQGNSA. The V end was cut by 4 bases, the J end by 3 bases, with 12 bases between. The CDR3 bases are TGTGCCAGCAGCTCTACCCCTGCCCCTAATGAAAAACTGTTTTTT. Amino acids: CASSSTPAPNEKLFF.

This clonotype was found many times. The rearrangement uses TRBV20-1 and TRBJ1-5, with D perhaps matching TRBD1 (5 bases). Germline CDR1 reads DFQATT; CDR2 reads SNEGSKA (reference sequence). Trimming pared 0 bases from V and 4 bases from J, leaving 13 bases between. CDR3 length equals 15 residues. The CDR3 DNA reads TGCAGTGCTAGAGAAACCCCGGGGCCAAATCAGCCCCAGCATTTT. Protein product: CSARETPGPNQPQHF.

In this sample, this clonotype turned up a few times. The chain carries TRBV5-8 and TRBJ2-7; D is uncertain. The CDR3 has 13 amino acids. Germline loops: CDR1 SGHTS, CDR2 YDEGEE. With 2 bases removed from V and 5 bases from J, the gap between germline ends came to 11 bases. The CDR3: CASSLIAPNEQYF. As DNA, the CDR3 is TGTGCCAGCAGCTTAATAGCTCCCAACGAGCAGTACTTC.

This clonotype was detected a few times. The chain uses TRBV6-2 or TRBV6-3 and TRBJ2-4; 11 bases fit TRBD2. The CDR3 has 17 residues. J lost 6 bases, V lost 0 bases, and 7 bases had no gene match. CDR1 MNHEY and CDR2 SVGEGT come from the germline V gene. The CDR3 loop is CASSYSTSGSERNIQYF. Written as DNA, the CDR3 is TGTGCCAGCAGTTACTCTACTAGCGGGAGTGAGAGAAACATTCAGTACTTC.

This clonotype was recorded at least ten times. V usage is TRBV20-1 and J usage is TRBJ2-3; no firm D call. V lost 3 bases and J lost 0, with 10 bases in between. Germline V gene sequence: CDR1 DFQATT, CDR2 SNEGSKA (reference sequence). The CDR3 loop spans 14 amino acids. Here the CDR3 reads CSARRLESTDTQYF. CDR3 in DNA: TGCAGTGCTAGGAGACTCGAGAGCACAGATACGCAGTATTTT.

In its sample, this clonotype was seen many times. V gene TRBV30 combines with J gene TRBJ2-1; D perhaps matches TRBD2 (5 bases). The germline V and J ends were trimmed by 2 bases and 2 bases, with 22 bases remaining between them. The length of the CDR3 is 18 residues. Germline loops: CDR1 GTSNPN, CDR2 SVGIG (reference sequence). The CDR3 loop reads CAWSPPSTRLWTYNEQFF. CDR3 in DNA: TGTGCCTGGAGTCCCCCTTCGACCCGACTATGGACCTACAATGAGCAGTTCTTC.

This clonotype was seen a handful of times. The chain recombines TRBV7-2 with TRBJ2-6; possibly TRBD1 for D (5 bases). The CDR3 totals 17 residues. The germline gives CDR1 SGHTA, CDR2 FQGNSA. Trimming stripped 5 bases from V and 2 bases from J, with 16 bases between. In DNA form, the CDR3 reads TGTGCCAGCAGCCCTCAGGGATACTTCGCTGGGGCCAACGTCCTGACTTTC. Translated: CASSPQGYFAGANVLTF.

This clonotype was picked up many times. The genes are TRBV20-1 and TRBJ2-7, with D possibly called TRBD1 or TRBD2 (6 bases each). The germline gives CDR1 DFQATT, CDR2 SNEGSKA (reference sequence). V was clipped by 1 base and J by 6 bases, with 13 bases between them. This CDR3 has 13 amino acids. CDR3 bases: TGCAGTGCTAGAGGGACGGGGGCCCGCGAGCAGTACTTC. It specifies CSARGTGAREQYF.

In its sample, this clonotype was seen a few times. This chain uses TRBV7-2 with TRBJ2-1, with D possibly matching TRBD2 (6 bases). Germline CDR1 is SGHTA and CDR2 is FQGNSA. Trimming took off 5 bases at V and 0 bases at J, with 17 bases between the two ends. The CDR3 loop spans 17 amino acids. The CDR3 reads CASSELLRGSSYNEQFF. In nucleotides, the CDR3 is TGTGCCAGCAGCGAACTCTTGCGGGGCAGCTCCTACAATGAGCAGTTCTTC.

This clonotype has at least ten counts. This chain connects TRBV11-2 to TRBJ2-4, with 11 bases identical to TRBD1. The CDR3 runs to 16 residues. V was pared by 3 bases and J by 2 bases, with 3 bases of the junction left unmatched. Per germline, CDR1 SGHAT and CDR2 FQNNGV. The CDR3 region is CASSFGTGGSKNIQYF. CDR3 coding DNA: TGTGCCAGCAGCTTTGGGACAGGGGGATCCAAAAACATTCAGTACTTC. Full variable domain (outside the CDR3, taken from reference TRBV11-2 and TRBJ2-4): EAGVAQSPRYKIIEKRQSVAFWCNPISGHATLYWYQQILGQGPKLLIQFQNNGVVDDSQLPKDRFSAERLKGVDSTLKIQPAKLEDSAVYLCASSFGTGGSKNIQYFGAGTRLSVL.

As to this clonotype: A single base separates this from a much larger clone, so it may be a read error. The chain is built from TRBV6-1 and TRBJ2-2, with 7 bases identical to TRBD1. This CDR3 spans 17 amino acids. CDR1 and CDR2 (germline): MNHNS, SASEGT. The V gene end was trimmed by 6 bases and the J gene end by 0 bases; junction bases not matched to a gene: 10. The CDR3 DNA is TGTGCCAGCAGGAACCCACGGGACAGTGCGAACACCGGGGAGCTGTTTTTT. Amino acids: CASRNPRDSANTGELFF.

In its sample, this clonotype was seen many times. The CDR3 spells CASSPGRHLNEQFF. CDR3 nucleotide sequence: TGTGCCAGCAGTCCAGGACGGCATCTGAATGAGCAGTTCTTC. The V gene is TRBV12-3 or TRBV12-4, the J gene TRBJ2-1; D unresolved. The CDR3 runs 14 residues. Trimming took off 5 bases at V and 7 bases at J, with 15 bases between the two ends.